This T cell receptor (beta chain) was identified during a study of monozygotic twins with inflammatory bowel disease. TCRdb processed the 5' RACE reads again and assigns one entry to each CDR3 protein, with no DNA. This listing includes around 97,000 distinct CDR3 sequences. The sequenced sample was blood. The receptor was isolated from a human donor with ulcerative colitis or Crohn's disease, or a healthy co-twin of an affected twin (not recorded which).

CDR3 amino acids: CASSTRLPVDTGELFF. This chain links TRBV21-1 with TRBJ2-2. TRBV21-1 is classified as a pseudogene. The CDR3 spans 16 residues.